The sequence of this TCR beta chain was determined in a study of Ad26.COV2.S vaccination and SARS-CoV-2 variants. Treatment reported: around 19 received Ad26.COV2.S at low or high dose, single or two shots; 5 received placebo; per-sample allocation not given. Sampling occurred on day 63 after the first vaccine or placebo injection. The table came from immunoSEQ multiplex PCR; TCRdb's copy has only in-frame clones and leaves some out. The sample consists of 440,000 or so clones, about nine tenths of them appearing once. Unmatched junction bases numbered 3, after V lost 4 bases and J lost 4 bases. The CDR3 has 14 residues. CDR1 and CDR2 from the germline V gene are LNHDA and SQIVND (reference sequence).

The chain couples TRBV19 to TRBJ2-2, with 7 bases fitting TRBD2. The sample was peripheral blood, taken in a trial of Ad26.COV2.S vaccine versus placebo. This clonotype originated in a person aged 18-60 years who received the Ad26.COV2.S COVID-19 vaccine or a placebo. This CDR3 is CASSRGGTTGELFF. The CDR3 coding sequence is TGTGCCAGTAGTAGGGGGGGAACCACCGGGGAGCTGTTTTTT.